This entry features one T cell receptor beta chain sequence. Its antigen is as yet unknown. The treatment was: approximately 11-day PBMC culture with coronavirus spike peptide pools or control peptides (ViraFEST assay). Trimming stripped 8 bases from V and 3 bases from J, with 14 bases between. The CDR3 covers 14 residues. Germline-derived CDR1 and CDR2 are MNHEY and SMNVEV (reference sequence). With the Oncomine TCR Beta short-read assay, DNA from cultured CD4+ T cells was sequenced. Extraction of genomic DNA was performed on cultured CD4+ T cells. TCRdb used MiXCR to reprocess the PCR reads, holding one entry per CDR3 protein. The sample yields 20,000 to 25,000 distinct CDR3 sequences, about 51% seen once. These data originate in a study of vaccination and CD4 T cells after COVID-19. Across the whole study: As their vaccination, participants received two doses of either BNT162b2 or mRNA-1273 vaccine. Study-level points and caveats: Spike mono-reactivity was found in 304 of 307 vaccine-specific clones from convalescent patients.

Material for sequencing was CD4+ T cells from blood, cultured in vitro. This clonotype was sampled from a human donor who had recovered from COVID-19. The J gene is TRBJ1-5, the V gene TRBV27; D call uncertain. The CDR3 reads CASGPGQYNQPQHF. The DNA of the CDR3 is TGTGCCAGCGGCCCGGGCCAGTACAATCAGCCCCAGCATTTT.